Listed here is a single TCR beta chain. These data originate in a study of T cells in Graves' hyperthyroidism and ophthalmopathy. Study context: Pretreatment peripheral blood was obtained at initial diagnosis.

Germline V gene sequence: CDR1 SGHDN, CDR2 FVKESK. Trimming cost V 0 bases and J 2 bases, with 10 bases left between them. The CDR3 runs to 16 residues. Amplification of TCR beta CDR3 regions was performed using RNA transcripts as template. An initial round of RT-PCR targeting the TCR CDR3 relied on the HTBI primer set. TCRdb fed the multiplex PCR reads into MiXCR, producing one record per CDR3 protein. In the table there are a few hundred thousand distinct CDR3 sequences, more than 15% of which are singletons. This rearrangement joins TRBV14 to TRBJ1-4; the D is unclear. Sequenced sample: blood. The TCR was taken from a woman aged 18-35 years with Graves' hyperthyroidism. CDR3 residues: CASSQDHRATNEKLFF. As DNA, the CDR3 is TGTGCCAGCAGCCAAGACCACAGAGCTACTAATGAAAAACTGTTTTTT.